This T cell receptor beta chain stems from a study of chemoradiotherapy in HPV16-positive cancers. Study overall: Functional T-cell assays on two HPV16-positive patients' cells defined candidate HPV-specific clones and common TCR motifs.

Trimming took off 5 bases at V and 4 bases at J, with 12 bases between the two ends. Germline-derived CDR1 and CDR2 are SGHRS and YFSETQ. CDR3 length: 14 residues. Assay: immunoSEQ multiplex PCR; the TCRdb copy retains only in-frame clones and omits some. The sample includes tens of thousands of clones, roughly 80% of them seen just once. V is TRBV5-1 and J is TRBJ1-4; perhaps TRBD1 as D (6 bases). The sequence was collected from a human donor with HPV-associated anogenital cancer. The sample here was blood, taken from a patient who underwent chemoradiotherapy. This CDR3 reads CASSPQGFNEKLFF. Written as DNA, the CDR3 is TGCGCCAGCAGTCCACAGGGATTTAATGAAAAACTGTTTTTT.